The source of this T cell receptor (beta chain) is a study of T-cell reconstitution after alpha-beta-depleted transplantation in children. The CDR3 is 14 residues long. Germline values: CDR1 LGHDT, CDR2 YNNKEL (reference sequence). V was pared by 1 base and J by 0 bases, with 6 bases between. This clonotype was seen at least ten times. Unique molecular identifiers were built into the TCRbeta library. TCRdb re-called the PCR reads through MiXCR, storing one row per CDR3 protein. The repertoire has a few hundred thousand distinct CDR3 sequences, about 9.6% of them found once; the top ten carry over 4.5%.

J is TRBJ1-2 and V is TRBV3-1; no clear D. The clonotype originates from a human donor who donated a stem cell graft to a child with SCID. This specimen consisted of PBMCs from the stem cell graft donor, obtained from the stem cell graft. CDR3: CASSQGATNYGYTF. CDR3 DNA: TGTGCCAGCAGCCAAGGGGCAACTAACTATGGCTACACCTTC. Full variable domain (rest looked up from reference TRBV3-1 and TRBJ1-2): DTAVSQTPKYLVTQMGNDKSIKCEQNLGHDTMYWYKQDSKKFLKIMFSYNNKELIINETVPNRFSPKSPDKAHLNLHINSLELGDSAVYFCASSQGATNYGYTFGSGTRLTVV.